This T cell receptor beta chain derives from a study of post-analysis software for immune sequencing data. Whole-study findings and limits: Controls significantly exceeded multiple sclerosis patients in normalized Chao1 diversity. Five or six TRBV segments, including TRBV5-6, TRBV5-1 and TRBV20-1, were more frequent in patients than controls. Those samples that were prepared in the same batch co-clustered strongly by F measure.

Tagging with unique molecular identifiers was a feature of the TCR beta cDNA libraries. T cells numbering roughly 0.95 to 10 million gave rise to 400,000 to 550,000 cDNA molecules. TCRdb recomputed calls from the PCR reads with MiXCR, one row per CDR3 protein. The profile shows hundreds of thousands of distinct CDR3 sequences, approximately 45% of them singletons. Looked up from germline, CDR1 is SGHRS and CDR2 is YFSETQ. V was cut by 0 bases and J by 4 bases, with 8 bases left in between. The CDR3 spans 13 residues. To note about this clonotype: Its antigen is as yet unknown.

The sequenced sample consisted of blood. The receptor's source is a girl aged 5 to 17 with multiple sclerosis. The chain combines TRBV5-1 with TRBJ2-7; D is unresolved. The CDR3 nucleotides are TGCGCCAGCAGCTTGGAGGCTATATACGAGCAGTACTTC. The encoded protein is CASSLEAIYEQYF.